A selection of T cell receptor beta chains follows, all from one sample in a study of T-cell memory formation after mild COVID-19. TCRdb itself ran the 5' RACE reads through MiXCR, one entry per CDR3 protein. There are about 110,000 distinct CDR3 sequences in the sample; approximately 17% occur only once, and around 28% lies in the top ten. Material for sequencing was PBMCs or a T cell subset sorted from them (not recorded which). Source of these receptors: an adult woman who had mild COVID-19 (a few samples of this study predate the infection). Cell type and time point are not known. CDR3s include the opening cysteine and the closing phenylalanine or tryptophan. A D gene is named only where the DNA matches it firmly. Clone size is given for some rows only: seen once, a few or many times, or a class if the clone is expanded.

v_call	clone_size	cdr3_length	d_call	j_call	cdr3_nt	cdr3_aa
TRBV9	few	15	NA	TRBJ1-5	TGTGCCAGCAGCGTAGAAGGGAAACGTAATCAGCCCCAGCATTTT	CASSVEGKRNQPQHF
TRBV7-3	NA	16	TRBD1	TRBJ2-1	TGTGCCAGCAGCTCGCCCCAGGGGGCATTATACAATGAGCAGTTCTTC	CASSSPQGALYNEQFF
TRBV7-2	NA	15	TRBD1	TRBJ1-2	TGTGCCAGCAGCTACCGGGACAGCCCCTCCTATGGCTACACCTTC	CASSYRDSPSYGYTF
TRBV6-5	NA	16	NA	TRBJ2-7	TGTGCCAGCAGTTACAGGCGGTTAGGAACCGATTACGAGCAGTACTTC	CASSYRRLGTDYEQYF
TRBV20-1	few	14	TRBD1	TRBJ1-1	TGCAGTGCTGAACACAGGGGGGTGACCACTGAAGCTTTCTTT	CSAEHRGVTTEAFF
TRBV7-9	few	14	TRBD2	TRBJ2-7	TGTGCCAGCAGCCATGGCGGGGGGTACTACGAGCAGTACTTC	CASSHGGGYYEQYF
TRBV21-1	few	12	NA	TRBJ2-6	TGTGCCAGCAGATCTGGGGCCAACGTCCTGACTTTC	CASRSGANVLTF
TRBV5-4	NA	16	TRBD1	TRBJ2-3	TGTGCCAGCAGCTTGTGGGGACAGGGGGCAACAGATACGCAGTATTTT	CASSLWGQGATDTQYF
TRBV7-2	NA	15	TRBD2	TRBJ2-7	TGTGCCAGCAGCTATCGAACTAGCGGAGCCTACGAGCAGTACTTC	CASSYRTSGAYEQYF
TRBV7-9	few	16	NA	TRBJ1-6	TGTGCCAGCAGCATGGGTCCGGCCGGGGATAATTCACCCCTCCACTTT	CASSMGPAGDNSPLHF
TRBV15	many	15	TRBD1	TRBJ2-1	TGTGCCACCAGAGGGTCCGGGACAGCCTCAAATGAGCAGTTCTTC	CATRGSGTASNEQFF
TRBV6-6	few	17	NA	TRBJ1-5	TGTGCCAGCAGTTTGGGGGACGCCAGGGTAAATAATCAGCCCCAGCATTTT	CASSLGDARVNNQPQHF
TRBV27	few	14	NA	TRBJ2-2	TGTGCCAGCAGTTCGTACAGGGACCCCGGGGAGCTGTTTTTT	CASSSYRDPGELFF
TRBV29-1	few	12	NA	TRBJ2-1	TGCAGCGTTGAAATTAAGGGTAATGAGCAGTTCTTC	CSVEIKGNEQFF